The 5 T cell receptor beta chains reported below all come from one sample, sequenced in a study of blood T cell repertoires in COVID-19. The table came from immunoSEQ multiplex PCR; TCRdb's copy has only in-frame clones and leaves some out. The table includes approximately 140,000 clones, around 88% detected once. Sequenced material: peripheral blood. The receptors stem from a woman aged 55-69 years with acute or convalescent COVID-19.

V is TRBV30 and J is TRBJ1-3; 8 nucleotides align to TRBD1. V lost 6 bases and J lost 8; bases outside the gene matches: 12. The germline V gene has CDR1 GTSNPN and CDR2 SVGIG (reference sequence). The CDR3 consists of 14 residues. The CDR3 region is CACPRGPNVDTIYF. The CDR3 region has the DNA TGTGCCTGCCCCAGGGGGCCAAATGTGGACACCATATATTTT.

The chain joins TRBV18 to TRBJ1-6; no firm D call. Trimming removed 4 bases from V and 7 bases from J, with 5 bases in between. This CDR3 is built from 12 residues. Germline loops: CDR1 KGHSH, CDR2 LQKENI. In DNA form, the CDR3 reads TGTGCCAGCTCACGGGCGAATTCACCCCTCCACTTT. It is translated as CASSRANSPLHF.

The chain couples TRBV11-2 to TRBJ2-3; tentatively, D is TRBD1 (6 bases). Germline CDR1 and CDR2: SGHAT and FQNNGV. Trimming took off 3 bases at V and 6 bases at J, with 16 bases between the two ends. CDR3 length: 15 amino acids. CDR3 residues: CASSLNSGVRDTQYF. In nucleotides, the CDR3 is TGTGCCAGCAGCTTGAACTCAGGGGTTAGGGATACGCAGTATTTT.

This chain connects TRBV15 to TRBJ2-3; D perhaps matches TRBD1 (6 bases). Trimming took off 0 bases at V and 1 base at J, with 14 bases between the two ends. CDR3 length: 17 residues. The germline gives CDR1 LNHNV, CDR2 YYDKDF (reference sequence). The CDR3 coding sequence is TGTGCCACCAGCAGAGATATGACGACAGGTCGCACAGATACGCAGTATTTT. As protein: CATSRDMTTGRTDTQYF.

This sequence joins TRBV6-5 and TRBJ1-2; D ambiguous. The germline CDR1 and CDR2 sequences are MNHEY and SVGAGI. V lost 6 bases and J 4 bases, leaving 18 bases between the germline ends. The CDR3 is 15 amino acids. The CDR3 nucleotides read TGTGCCAGCAGAGTTACAAGTCAGGCCCGCTATGGCTACACCTTC. Translation: CASRVTSQARYGYTF.